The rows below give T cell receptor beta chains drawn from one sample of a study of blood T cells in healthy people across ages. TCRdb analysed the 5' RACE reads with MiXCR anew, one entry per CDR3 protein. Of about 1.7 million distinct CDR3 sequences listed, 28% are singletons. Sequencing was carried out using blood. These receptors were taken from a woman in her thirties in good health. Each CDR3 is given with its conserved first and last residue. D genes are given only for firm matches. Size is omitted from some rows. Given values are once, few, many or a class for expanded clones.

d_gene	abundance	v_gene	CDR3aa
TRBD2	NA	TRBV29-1	CSVETGGSCEQYF
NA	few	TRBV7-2	CASSPTGRMNTEAFF
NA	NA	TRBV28	CASTRNLLATNEKLFF
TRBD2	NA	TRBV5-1	CASRKLAGTDTQYF
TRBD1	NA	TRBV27	CASSSFTGGGYGYTF
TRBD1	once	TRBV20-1	CSAQRGTGRTEAFF
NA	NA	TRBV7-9	CASSSPGGLVQYF
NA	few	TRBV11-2	CASRKTPRPDYGYTF
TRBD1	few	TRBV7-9	CASSLRGDSTGTEAFF
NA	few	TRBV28	CASVPGGQTYEQYF
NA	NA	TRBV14	CASSHFGAPNEKLFF
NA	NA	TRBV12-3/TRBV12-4	CASSSTTREADTQYF
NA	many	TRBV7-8	CASSLGGSPPYEQYF
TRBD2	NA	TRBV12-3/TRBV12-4	CASTLAGSPAEQYF
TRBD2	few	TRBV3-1	CASSAEAAGGYEQYF
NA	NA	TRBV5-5	CASSLAIGQFSGYTF
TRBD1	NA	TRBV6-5	CASSYNRGNEQFF
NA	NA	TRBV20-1	CSARERPGFYGYTF
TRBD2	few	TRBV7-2	CASSLAGGPDINEQFF
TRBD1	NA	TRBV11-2	CASSLGQGAGEKLFF
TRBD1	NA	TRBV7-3	CASSLARDSEAFF
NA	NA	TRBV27	CASSYAQGGHAAFF
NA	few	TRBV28	CASSLLAAGYETQYF
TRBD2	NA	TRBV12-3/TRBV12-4	CASTLGLAGGPYEQFF
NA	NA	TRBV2	CASSEALIGETQYF
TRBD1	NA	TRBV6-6	CASIPGQGNMNTEAFF
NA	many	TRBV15	CATSRTEHETQYF
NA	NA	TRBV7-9	CASNARSTSTDTQYF
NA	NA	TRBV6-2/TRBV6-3	CASSYPGLAKNIQYF
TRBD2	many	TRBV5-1	CASSPSGTSLYNEQFF
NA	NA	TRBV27	CASSLSRGRPYTEAFF
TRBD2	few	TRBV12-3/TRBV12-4	CASSLGPSGRVGELFF
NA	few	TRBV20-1	CSARRQELRQPQHF
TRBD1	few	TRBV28	CASRGTALGSNEQFF
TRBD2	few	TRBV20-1	CSAREGTSLSDTQYF
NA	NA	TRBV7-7	CASSPTWGQETQYF
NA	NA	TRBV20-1	CSASLRLGNEQFF
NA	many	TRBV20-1	CSAGVETQYF
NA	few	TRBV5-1	CASSFNKGEGSYNEQFF
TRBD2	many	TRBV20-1	CSASLAGEVDTQYF
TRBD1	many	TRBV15	CATSRNRDRGGYTF
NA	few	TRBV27	CASSSGASSYNSPLHF
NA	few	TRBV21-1	CASSFTGAGYTF